This note documents a single T cell receptor (beta chain) sequence. Its target is not known. The donors (healthy individuals) were bone marrow donors. This record belongs to a study of cytomegalovirus exposure and HLA in healthy donors. Study-level findings and limits: With later analysis, a missense DCLRE1C variant became linked to TCR beta V- and J-gene trimming. The analysis excluded some indistinguishable V segments, including TRBV6-2 and TRBV6-3.

Between the trimmed V and J ends, which lost 6 bases and 8 bases, there was a span of 19 bases. CDR1 and CDR2 (germline): SEHNR, FQNEAQ (reference sequence). The CDR3 contains 14 residues. In the PCR, 60 Vbeta and 13 Jbeta primers were used. Original processing methods: Later reanalysis found 70 million to 95 million unique TCR beta chains, 10 million to 12 million of them shared. Some clones are missing from TCRdb's copy, which holds only in-frame ones; the method was immunoSEQ multiplex PCR. Clone size and V and J calls were adopted from that table, with D and trimming inferred from the DNA. Among some 95,000 clones, under 80% were seen once, and the ten largest hold under 8%.

The sequence was obtained from a middle-aged man in good health and CMV-seropositive. This rearrangement joins TRBV7-9 to TRBJ1-2; D gene uncertain. The specimen was PBMCs. The DNA for the CDR3 is TGTGCCAGCAGTTATCACACGGAGTATGAAGGCTACACCTTC. It translates to CASSYHTEYEGYTF.